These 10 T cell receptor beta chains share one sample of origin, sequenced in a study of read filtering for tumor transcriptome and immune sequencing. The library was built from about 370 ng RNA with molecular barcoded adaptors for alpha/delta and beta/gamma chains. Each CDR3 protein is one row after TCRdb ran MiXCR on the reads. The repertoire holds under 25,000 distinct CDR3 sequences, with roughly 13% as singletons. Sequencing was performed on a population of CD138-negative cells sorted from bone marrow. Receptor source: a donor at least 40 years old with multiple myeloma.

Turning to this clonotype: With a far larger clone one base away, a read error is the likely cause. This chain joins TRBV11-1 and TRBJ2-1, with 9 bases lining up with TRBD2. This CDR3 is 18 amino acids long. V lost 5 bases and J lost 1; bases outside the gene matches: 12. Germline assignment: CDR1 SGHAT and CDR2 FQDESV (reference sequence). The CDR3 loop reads CASSATGISGSSYNEQFF. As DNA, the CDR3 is TGTGCCAGCAGCGCCACCGGGATTAGCGGGAGTTCCTACAATGAGCAGTTCTTC.

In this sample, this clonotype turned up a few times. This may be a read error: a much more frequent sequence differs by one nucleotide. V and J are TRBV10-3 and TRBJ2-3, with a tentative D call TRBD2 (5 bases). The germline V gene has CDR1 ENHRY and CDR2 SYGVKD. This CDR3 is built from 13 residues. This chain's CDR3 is CAVSGGSTDTQYF. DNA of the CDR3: TGTGCCGTCAGTGGCGGGAGCACAGATACGCAGTATTTT.

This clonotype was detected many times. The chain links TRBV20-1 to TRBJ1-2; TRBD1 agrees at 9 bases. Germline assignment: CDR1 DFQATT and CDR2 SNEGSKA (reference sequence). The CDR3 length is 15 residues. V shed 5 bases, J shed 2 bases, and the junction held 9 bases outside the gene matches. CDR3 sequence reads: CSAFVPGQGNYGYTF. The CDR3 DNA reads TGCAGTGCTTTCGTTCCGGGACAGGGAAACTATGGCTACACCTTC.

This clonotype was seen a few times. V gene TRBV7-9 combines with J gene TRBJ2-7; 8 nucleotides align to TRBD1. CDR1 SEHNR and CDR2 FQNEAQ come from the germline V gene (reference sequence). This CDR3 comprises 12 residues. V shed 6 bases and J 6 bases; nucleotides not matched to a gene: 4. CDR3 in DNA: TGTGCCAGCAGGGAAGGACAGGGCGAGCAGTACTTC. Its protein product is CASREGQGEQYF. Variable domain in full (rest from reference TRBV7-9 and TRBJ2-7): DTGVSQNPRHKITKRGQNVTFRCDPISEHNRLYWYRQTLGQGPEFLTYFQNEAQLEKSRLLSDRFSAERPKGSFSTLEIQRTEQGDSAMYLCASREGQGEQYFGPGTRLTVT.

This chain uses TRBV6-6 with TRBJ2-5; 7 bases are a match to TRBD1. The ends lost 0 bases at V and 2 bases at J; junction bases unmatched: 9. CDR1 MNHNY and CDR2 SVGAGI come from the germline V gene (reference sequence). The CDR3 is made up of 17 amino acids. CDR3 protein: CASSYSSTPGQQETQYF. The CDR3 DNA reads TGTGCCAGCAGTTACTCGAGTACTCCGGGACAGCAAGAGACCCAGTACTTC.

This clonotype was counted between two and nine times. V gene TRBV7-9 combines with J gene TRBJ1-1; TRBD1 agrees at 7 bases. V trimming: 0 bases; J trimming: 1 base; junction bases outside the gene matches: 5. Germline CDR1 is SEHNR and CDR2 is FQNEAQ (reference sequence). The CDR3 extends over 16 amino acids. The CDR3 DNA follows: TGTGCCAGCAGCTTAGCGCCCGGGACAGCGAACACTGAAGCTTTCTTT. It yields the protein CASSLAPGTANTEAFF.

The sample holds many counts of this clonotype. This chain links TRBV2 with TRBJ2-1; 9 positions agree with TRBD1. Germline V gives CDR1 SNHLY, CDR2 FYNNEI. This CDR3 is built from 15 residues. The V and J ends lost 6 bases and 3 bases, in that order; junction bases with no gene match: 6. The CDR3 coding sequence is TGTGCCAGCAGCCCGGGACAGGGCCTCTACAATGAGCAGTTCTTC. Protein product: CASSPGQGLYNEQFF.

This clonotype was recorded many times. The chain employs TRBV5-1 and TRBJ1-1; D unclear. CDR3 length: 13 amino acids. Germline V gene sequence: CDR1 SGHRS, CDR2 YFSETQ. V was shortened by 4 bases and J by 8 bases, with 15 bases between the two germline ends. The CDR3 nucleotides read TGCGCCAGCAGCCAAGCGGACGGAGGAGAAGCTTTCTTT. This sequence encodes CASSQADGGEAFF. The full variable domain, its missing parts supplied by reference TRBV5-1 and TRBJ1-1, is KAGVTQTPRYLIKTRGQQVTLSCSPISGHRSVSWYQQTPGQGLQFLFEYFSETQRNKGNFPGRFSGRQFSNSRSEMNVSTLELGDSALYLCASSQADGGEAFFGQGTRLTVV.

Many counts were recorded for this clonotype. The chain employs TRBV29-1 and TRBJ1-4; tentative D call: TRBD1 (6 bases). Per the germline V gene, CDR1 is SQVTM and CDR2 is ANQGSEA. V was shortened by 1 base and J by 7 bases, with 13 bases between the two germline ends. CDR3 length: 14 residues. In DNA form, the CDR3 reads TGCAGCGTTGAAGTAGCAGGGGCCTTTGAAAAACTGTTTTTT. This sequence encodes CSVEVAGAFEKLFF.

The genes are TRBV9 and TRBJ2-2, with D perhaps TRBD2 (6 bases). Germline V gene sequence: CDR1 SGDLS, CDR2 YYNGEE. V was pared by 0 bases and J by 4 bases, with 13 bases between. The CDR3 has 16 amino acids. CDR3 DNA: TGTGCCAGCAGCGTAGATGTGGGAGGCCCCACCGGGGAGCTGTTTTTT. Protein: CASSVDVGGPTGELFF.